This T cell receptor beta chain emerged from a study of blood T cell repertoires in COVID-19. Looked up from germline, CDR1 is SNHLY and CDR2 is FYNNEI. V dropped 4 bases and J dropped 3 bases, with 4 bases sitting between them. CDR3 length: 11 residues. Original methodology: The authors estimated nucleated cell counts from reference gene primer amplification. Generated by immunoSEQ multiplex PCR, the TCRdb table keeps only in-frame clones and is missing some. The V and J calls and clone size are taken from that table; D and trimming were inferred from the DNA. The sample holds approximately 150,000 clones, 87% seen once.

The receptor was isolated from a man aged 50 to 60 who had recovered from COVID-19. The J gene is TRBJ2-7, the V gene TRBV2; D unclear. Sequencing used peripheral blood. CDR3 loop: CASSVNYEQYF. CDR3 nucleotide sequence: TGTGCCAGCAGTGTAAACTACGAGCAGTACTTC.